The T cell receptor beta chain described here comes from a study of cytotoxic CD8 clonotypes in ibrutinib-treated CLL (dated by TCRdb to the early 2020s). Study-wide context: The cohort had 11 relapsed/refractory and approximately 15 treatment-naive patients; around 17 were IGHV unmutated. Responses were partial in 25 or so patients and complete in 2; after median about 63 months follow-up, roughly 14 stayed in remission and about twelve progressed. Response samples were obtained after a median of approximately eleven months of treatment, with a range of roughly 6 to 36 months. On average, each sample yielded around 270,000 productive templates and 80,000 to 95,000 productive rearrangements. Longitudinal samples were obtainable from about 30% of the 86 participants in the trial. Cryopreserved peripheral blood mononuclear cells were collected at three points: before therapy, at response, and at either sustained remission or disease progression. Patients were still on ibrutinib when every remission and progressive disease sample was collected. Overall results and qualifications from the work: Public clonotypes were rare and either contracted or stayed stable during treatment, and the rise in clonality at ibrutinib response reflected the expansion of private clonotypes. An increase in clonality was observed at ibrutinib response, with clonality remaining stable during sustained remission and falling back toward baseline at progression. At baseline, clonality was higher than in age-matched healthy donors and showed a strong correlation with circulating CD8+ T-cell counts. Sustained-remission and progressing patients did not have matched sampling times, and lymph node repertoires were not examined.

CDR1 is given as SGHNT and CDR2 as YYREEE, both from the germline V gene (reference sequence). Germline trimming: 5 bases from V, 3 bases from J; junction bases outside gene matches: 8. Inclusive of the bounding cysteine and phenylalanine, the CDR3 is 15 residues long. The kept DNA is CDR3 alone, 45 bases in frame from the first base. Each clonotype received, on average, 10x coverage in deep resolution sequencing performed on a MiSeq, where the target depth lay between 1 in 1 million and 1 in 200,000 T cells. TCR beta libraries were generated with the immunoSEQ hsTCRB Kit. From the authors' description of their analysis: Data were analyzed with ImmunoSEQ Data Assistant and ImmunoSEQ Analyzer, with V, D and J genes assigned per IMGT definitions. Clonality, with values ranging from 0 to 1, was calculated as one minus the normalized Shannon entropy of productive rearrangement frequencies. Only overrepresented clonotypes making up at least 0.05% of the repertoire of each patient were included in the public clonotype analysis. About twelve repertoires from age-matched healthy donors, obtained from immuneACCESS, served as clonality controls. TCRdb holds this immuneACCESS table with in-frame rearrangements only. Some clones are missing; in checked studies, unresolved V genes explain under half, and the rest has no known cause. That table gives V, J and clone size, and the DNA gave D and trimming. Present in this sample are roughly 56,000 clones, over 60% of which were seen just once. About two fifths of the sample goes to the ten largest clones.

To note about this clone: Its target antigen remains unknown. Per-nucleotide qualities are absent, and no much larger clonotype sits a single base away.

The sample's time point label is to be understood as: eleven to twelve months on ibrutinib. For TCR beta library preparation, 1.5 to 2 micrograms of genomic DNA were extracted from the cryopreserved PBMCs. Longitudinal blood samples from CLL patients receiving ibrutinib monotherapy were subjected to high-throughput TCR beta sequencing. The patients were enrolled in a single-center, open-label phase 2 trial of ibrutinib monotherapy. The sample consisted of PBMCs, taken after 12 months of ibrutinib treatment. The chain is assembled from TRBV5-4 and TRBJ2-7; the central 10 bases match TRBD2. The receptor's source is a human donor with chronic lymphocytic leukemia. Here is the DNA: TGTGCCAGCAGTTCACCTACTAGCGGGAACTACGAGCAGTACTTC. This translates into CASSSPTSGNYEQYF.